What follows are 14 T cell receptor beta chains derived from one specimen sequenced in a study of human T cells and chemical hapten exposure. A single record per CDR3 protein comes from TCRdb applying MiXCR to the RACE reads. The sample holds roughly 89,000 distinct CDR3 sequences, 11% seen once. Time point indicated: patch test 3, about 24 weeks after DPC sensitization. Sample treatment: therapeutic diphenylcyclopropenone sensitization with weekly scalp DPC. The specimen comprised whole blood, sampled in connection with sensitization to the hapten diphenylcyclopropenone (DPC). The receptors come from a woman under 40 with alopecia areata. Some clones in this sample may be carry-over from other donors' samples.

A few counts support this clonotype. V and J are TRBV7-2 and TRBJ1-1, with D tentatively TRBD1 (5 bases). V lost 5 bases and J 7 bases, leaving 11 bases between the germline ends. The CDR3 spans 12 residues. Germline V CDR1 and CDR2: SGHTA, FQGNSA. This CDR3 is CASSRQNLEAFF. CDR3 bases: TGTGCCAGCAGCCGACAGAACCTTGAAGCTTTCTTT.

This clonotype was counted ten times or more. The chain carries TRBV5-4 and TRBJ1-1, with TRBD1 matching over 11 bases. The CDR3 has 14 amino acids. J lost 4 bases, V lost 4 bases, and 3 bases had no gene match. Germline V gives CDR1 SGHNT, CDR2 YYREEE (reference sequence). Here the CDR3 reads CASSTGTGGTEAFF. The CDR3 nucleotides are TGTGCCAGCAGCACCGGGACAGGGGGCACTGAAGCTTTCTTT. The whole variable domain, filled in from reference TRBV5-4 and TRBJ1-1, reads ETGVTQSPTHLIKTRGQQVTLRCSSQSGHNTVSWYQQALGQGPQFIFQYYREEENGRGNFPPRFSGLQFPNYSSELNVNALELDDSALYLCASSTGTGGTEAFFGQGTRLTVV.

This clonotype was found many times. The CDR3 region has the DNA TGTGCCTCCCACGGGTCGGGTGCGGATCATCAGCCCCAGCATTTT. Protein product: CASHGSGADHQPQHF. The chain combines TRBV28 with TRBJ1-5; D unresolved. V lost 11 bases and J lost 5, with 22 bases in between. The CDR3 length is 15 residues. Germline V CDR1 and CDR2: MDHEN, SYDVKM.

This clonotype came up many times. The V and J genes are TRBV6-2 or TRBV6-3 and TRBJ2-2; 7 bases are shared with TRBD2. Germline V gene data show CDR1 as MNHEY and CDR2 as SVGEGT. The V segment lost 6 bases and the J segment 0 bases; nucleotides outside the gene matches: 4. This CDR3 has 15 residues. The chain's CDR3 is CASSRGLTNTGELFF. For the CDR3, the DNA is TGTGCCAGCAGCCGGGGACTAACGAACACCGGGGAGCTGTTTTTT.

This clonotype was recorded many times. This chain uses TRBV21-1 with TRBJ2-1. TRBV21-1 represents a pseudogene. The CDR3 runs 15 residues. This CDR3 is CASSKSATKPNEQFF. CDR3 nucleotides: TGTGCCAGCAGCAAATCGGCCACGAAACCCAATGAGCAGTTCTTC.

V usage is TRBV12-5 and J usage is TRBJ2-1; D remains unclear. Between the trimmed V and J ends, which lost 2 bases and 0 bases, there was a span of 11 bases. Germline-derived CDR1 and CDR2 are LGHNT and FRNRAP. The CDR3 consists of 16 residues. The DNA of the CDR3 is TGTGCTAGTGGTTTGCGGCGCCTGAGCTCCTACAATGAGCAGTTCTTC. This sequence encodes CASGLRRLSSYNEQFF.

There are many counts of this clonotype. The chain is built from TRBV7-6 and TRBJ2-5; 7 positions match TRBD2. Germline V gene sequence: CDR1 SGHVS, CDR2 FNYEAQ. V gave up 2 bases and J gave up 5 bases; unmatched junction bases: 8. This CDR3 has 15 amino acids. The CDR3 DNA is TGTGCCAGCAGCTTATCCGCGGGAGTCGGGGAGACCCAGTACTTC. It codes for CASSLSAGVGETQYF.

Only a few counts were recorded for this clonotype. The chain recombines TRBV28 with TRBJ1-1, with D hard to call. CDR1 and CDR2 from the germline V gene are MDHEN and SYDVKM. There are 13 residues in the CDR3. V was pared by 3 bases and J by 5 bases, with 10 bases between. The CDR3 nucleotides read TGTGCCAGCAGTTTTCCAGGTCAGACTGAAGCTTTCTTT. Translating gives CASSFPGQTEAFF.

This chain joins TRBV28 and TRBJ2-5; 8 nucleotides line up with TRBD1. After removal of 6 bases from V and 4 bases from J, the junction contained 7 bases not matched to a gene. Germline lookup yields CDR1 MDHEN and CDR2 SYDVKM. CDR3 length: 14 residues. Here the CDR3 DNA reads TGTGCCAGCAGGGTGCAGGGGGCGCGAGAGACCCAGTACTTC. This translates into CASRVQGARETQYF.

The gene calls are TRBV7-3 and TRBJ1-1; D remains unclear. This CDR3 contains 13 residues. The germline V gene has CDR1 SGHTA and CDR2 FQGTGA. V was trimmed by 1 base and J by 1 base, leaving 4 bases between them. The CDR3 DNA reads as TGTGCCAGCAGCTTAAACGAGAACACTGAAGCTTTCTTT. Protein sequence: CASSLNENTEAFF.

Here the CDR3 DNA reads TGTGTCAGCAGCAAAGTAAACAGAGAGTATGGCTACACCTTC. As protein: CVSSKVNREYGYTF. The V gene is TRBV21-1, the J gene TRBJ1-2. TRBV21-1 constitutes a pseudogene. The CDR3 has 14 amino acids.

This clonotype was counted at least ten times. The chain combines TRBV6-5 with TRBJ1-1, with D uncertain. The V gene's germline CDR1 is MNHEY and CDR2 SVGAGI. The CDR3 sequence is 15 residues long. Trimming shortened V by 5 bases and J by 6 bases, and 19 bases separated the two germline ends. In nucleotides, the CDR3 is TGTGCCAGCAGTACTCAGGTCCCTTGGGGTCCTGAAGCTTTCTTT. Its protein is CASSTQVPWGPEAFF.

The chain carries TRBV5-1 and TRBJ2-3, with TRBD1 matching over 7 bases. This CDR3 region has 14 residues. V gave up 4 bases and J gave up 5 bases; unmatched junction bases: 7. The germline V gene has CDR1 SGHRS and CDR2 YFSETQ. CDR3 nucleotide sequence: TGCGCCAGCAGCGAGGTCTACAGGGGAGATACGCAGTATTTT. It is translated as CASSEVYRGDTQYF.

This clonotype has ten or more counts. This sequence joins TRBV11-2 and TRBJ2-1, with D maybe TRBD2 (5 bases). The CDR3 extends over 15 amino acids. V was shortened by 4 bases and J by 5 bases, with 15 bases between the two germline ends. CDR1 and CDR2 from the germline V gene are SGHAT and FQNNGV. CDR3 in DNA: TGTGCCAGCAGCTCCCTACTAGACCGGAACAATGAGCAGTTCTTC. Protein sequence: CASSSLLDRNNEQFF.